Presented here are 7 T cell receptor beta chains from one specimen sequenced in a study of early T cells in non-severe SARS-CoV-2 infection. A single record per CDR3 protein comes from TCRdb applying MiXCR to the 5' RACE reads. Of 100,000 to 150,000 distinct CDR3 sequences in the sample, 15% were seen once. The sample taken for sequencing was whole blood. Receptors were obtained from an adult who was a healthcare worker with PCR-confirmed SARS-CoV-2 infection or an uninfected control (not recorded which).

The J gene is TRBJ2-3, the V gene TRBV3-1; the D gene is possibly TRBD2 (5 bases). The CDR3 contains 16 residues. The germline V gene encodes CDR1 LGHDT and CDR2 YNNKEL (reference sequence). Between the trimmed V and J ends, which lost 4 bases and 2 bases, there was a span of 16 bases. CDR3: CASSPRTSGATDTQYF. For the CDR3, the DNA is TGTGCCAGCAGCCCCAGGACGAGCGGAGCCACAGATACGCAGTATTTT.

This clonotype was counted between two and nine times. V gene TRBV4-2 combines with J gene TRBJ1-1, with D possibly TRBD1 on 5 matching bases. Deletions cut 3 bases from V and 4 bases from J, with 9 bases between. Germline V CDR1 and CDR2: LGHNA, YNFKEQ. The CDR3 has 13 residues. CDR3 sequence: CASSQAQVTEAFF. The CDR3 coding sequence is TGTGCCAGCAGCCAGGCACAGGTCACTGAAGCTTTCTTT.

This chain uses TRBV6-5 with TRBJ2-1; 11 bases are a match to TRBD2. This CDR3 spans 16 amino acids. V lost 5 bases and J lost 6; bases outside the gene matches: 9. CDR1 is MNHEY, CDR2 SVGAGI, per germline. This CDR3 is CASSRWLAGGPNEQFF. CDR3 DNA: TGTGCCAGCAGTCGCTGGCTAGCGGGGGGTCCCAATGAGCAGTTCTTC.

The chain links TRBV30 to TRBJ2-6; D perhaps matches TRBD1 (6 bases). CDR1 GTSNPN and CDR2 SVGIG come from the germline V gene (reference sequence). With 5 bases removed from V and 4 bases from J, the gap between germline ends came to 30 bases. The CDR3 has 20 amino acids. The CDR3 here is CAWDTLPDSTQPWGANVLTF. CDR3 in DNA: TGTGCCTGGGATACGCTTCCGGACAGCACACAACCCTGGGGGGCCAACGTCCTGACTTTC.

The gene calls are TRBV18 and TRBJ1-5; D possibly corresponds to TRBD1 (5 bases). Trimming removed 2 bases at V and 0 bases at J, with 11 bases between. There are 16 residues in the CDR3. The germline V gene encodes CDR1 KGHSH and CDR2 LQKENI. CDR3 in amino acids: CASSPGAGNSNQPQHF. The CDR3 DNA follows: TGTGCCAGCTCACCAGGGGCGGGGAATAGCAATCAGCCCCAGCATTTT.

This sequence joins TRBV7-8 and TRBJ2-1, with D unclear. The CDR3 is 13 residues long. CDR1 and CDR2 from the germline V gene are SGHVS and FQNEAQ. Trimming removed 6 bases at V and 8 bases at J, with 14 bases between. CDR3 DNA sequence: TGTGCCAGCAGGCCCCGGGCCGGCGATGAGCAGTTCTTC. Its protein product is CASRPRAGDEQFF.

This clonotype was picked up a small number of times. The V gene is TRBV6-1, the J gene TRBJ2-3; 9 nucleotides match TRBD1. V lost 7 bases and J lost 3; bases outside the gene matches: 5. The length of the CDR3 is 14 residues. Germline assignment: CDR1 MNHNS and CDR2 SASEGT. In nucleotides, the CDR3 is TGTGCCAGCAAAGGACAGGGGATGACAGATACGCAGTATTTT. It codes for CASKGQGMTDTQYF.